There are many counts of the clone carrying this T cell receptor (beta chain). Its matching antigen is unknown. The CDR3 regions of TCR beta were amplified from RNA transcripts. TCR CDR3 underwent first-round RT-PCR with the HTBI primer set. Each CDR3 protein gets one entry after TCRdb re-called the multiplex PCR reads with MiXCR. The repertoire holds over 350,000 distinct CDR3 sequences, with more than 12% as singletons. This entry belongs to a study of T cells in Graves' hyperthyroidism and ophthalmopathy. The study left out patients who had uncontrolled infection, other autoimmune disease, pregnancy or lactation. Diagnoses used clinical symptoms, serum thyroxine and TRAb, thyroid ultrasound and orbital computed tomography. The trim removed 7 bases at V and 1 base at J, leaving 8 bases unmatched. Germline V gene lookup returns CDR1 SNHLY and CDR2 FYNNEI. The CDR3 loop spans 17 amino acids. Overall study results and limits: Stable hyperthyroidism and ophthalmopathy were separated using 13 V-J signatures. Expanded thyroid clonotypes (above 0.001) were mostly also found in blood.

The receptor's source is a man in his forties or fifties with Graves' ophthalmopathy. The sample taken for sequencing was blood. The chain carries TRBV2 and TRBJ1-3; 12 bases align to TRBD1. CDR3 in amino acids: CASKTGTGGRSGNTIYF. The CDR3 region has the DNA TGTGCCAGCAAAACCGGGACAGGGGGCAGGTCTGGAAACACCATATATTTT.